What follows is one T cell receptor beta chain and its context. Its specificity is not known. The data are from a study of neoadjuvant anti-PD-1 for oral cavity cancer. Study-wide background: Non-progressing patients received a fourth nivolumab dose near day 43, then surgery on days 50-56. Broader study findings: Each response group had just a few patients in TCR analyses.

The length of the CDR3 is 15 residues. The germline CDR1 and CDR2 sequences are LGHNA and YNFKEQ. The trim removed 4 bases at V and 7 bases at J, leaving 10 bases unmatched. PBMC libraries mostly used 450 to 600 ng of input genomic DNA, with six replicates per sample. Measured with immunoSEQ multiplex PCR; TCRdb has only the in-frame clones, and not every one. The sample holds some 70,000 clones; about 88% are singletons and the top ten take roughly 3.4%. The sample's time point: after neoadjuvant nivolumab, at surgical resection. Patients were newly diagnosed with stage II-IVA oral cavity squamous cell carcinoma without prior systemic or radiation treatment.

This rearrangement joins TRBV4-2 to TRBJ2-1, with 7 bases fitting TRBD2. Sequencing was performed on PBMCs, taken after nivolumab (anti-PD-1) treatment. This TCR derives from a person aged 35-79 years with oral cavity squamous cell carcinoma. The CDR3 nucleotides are TGTGCCAGCAGCCCAGCCCGGGGGGAGGGGAATGAGCAGTTCTTC. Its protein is CASSPARGEGNEQFF.